This TCR beta chain is from a study of Graves' ophthalmopathy and Graves' hyperthyroidism. Study results and caveats: Among expanded thyroid clonotypes above 0.001 frequency, most also occurred in blood.

From RNA, the CDR3 regions of TCR beta chains were amplified and sequenced. HTBI primers were employed in first-round RT-PCR, then a second-round multiplex PCR followed. Each CDR3 protein gets one entry after TCRdb re-called the multiplex PCR reads with MiXCR. The sample lists about 370,000 distinct CDR3 sequences; about 15% were seen once. The CDR3 is 13 residues long. V lost 6 bases, J lost 5 bases, and 14 bases lay in between. Germline CDR1 is MNHEY and CDR2 is SVGEGT. In this sample, this clonotype turned up many times. What it recognizes is unknown. Stable hyperthyroidism referred to disease that showed no ophthalmopathy within 18 months of follow-up. Enrolled hyperthyroidism patients had a new diagnosis, a duration under 2 months, and an age of 18 to 65. Clinical symptoms, serum thyroxine, TRAb, thyroid ultrasound and orbital computed tomography were relied on for diagnosis.

Material: peripheral blood. The V call is TRBV6-2 or TRBV6-3, the J call TRBJ2-7; maybe TRBD2 (6 bases). The receptor was derived from an adult woman with stable Graves' hyperthyroidism. CDR3 DNA sequence: TGTGCCAGCAGCCGAGGCGGGGTCCACGAGCAGTACTTC. This encodes CASSRGGVHEQYF.